The 18 T cell receptor beta chains in this list originate from one sample, sequenced in a study of OX40 agonist ivuxolimab in advanced cancers. The assay was immunoSEQ multiplex PCR, and TCRdb's table has in-frame clones only and misses some. The sample contains more than 85,000 clones, 87% of which appear only once. Sequenced material: CD4+ or CD8+ T cells sorted from blood, taken in a trial of the OX40 agonist ivuxolimab. These TCRs come from an adult with an advanced solid tumor such as melanoma, head and neck, liver or kidney cancer.

With respect to this clone: Other nucleotide sequences from this sample produce the same CDR3. This chain uses TRBV18 with TRBJ1-4, with D uncertain. CDR1 and CDR2 from the germline V gene are KGHSH and LQKENI. V lost 2 bases to trimming and J lost 0 bases, with 4 bases between them. The CDR3 has 14 amino acids. CDR3 protein: CASSPGATNEKLFF. For the CDR3, the DNA is TGTGCCAGCTCACCAGGGGCAACTAATGAAAAACTGTTTTTT.

The gene calls are TRBV18 and TRBJ2-7; D may match TRBD1 or TRBD2 (5 bases each). The V end was cut by 5 bases, the J end by 4 bases, with 21 bases between. In germline, CDR1 is KGHSH, CDR2 LQKENI. The CDR3 contains 16 residues. CDR3 sequence: CASSVTAGASFYEQYF. CDR3 nucleotide sequence: TGTGCCAGCTCAGTCACAGCCGGGGCCTCTTTTTACGAGCAGTACTTC.

This rearrangement joins TRBV7-3 to TRBJ1-1, with TRBD1 matching 7 bases. This CDR3 contains 13 residues. J gave up 8 bases and V 5 bases, and 8 bases lay outside the gene matches. CDR1 is SGHTA and CDR2 is FQGTGA in the germline V gene. DNA of the CDR3: TGTGCCAGCAGCCTCGGGACAGATTGGGAAGCTTTCTTT. Amino acids: CASSLGTDWEAFF.

This clone was recorded many times. This chain joins TRBV18 and TRBJ2-3; no definite D call. V was shortened by 2 bases and J by 5 bases, with 5 bases between the two germline ends. The germline gives CDR1 KGHSH, CDR2 LQKENI. CDR3 size: 12 residues. CDR3 loop: CASSPYEDTQYF. DNA of the CDR3: TGTGCCAGCTCACCATACGAAGATACGCAGTATTTT.

V and J are TRBV6-1 and TRBJ2-7, with TRBD1 matching 8 bases. The CDR3 contains 17 residues. V trimming: 2 bases; J trimming: 2 bases; junction bases outside the gene matches: 11. Per the germline V gene, CDR1 is MNHNS and CDR2 is SASEGT. The CDR3 protein is CASSERAPGGAAYEQYF. The CDR3 bases are TGTGCCAGCAGTGAAAGGGCACCAGGGGGCGCAGCCTACGAGCAGTACTTC.

The rearrangement joins TRBV11-3 to TRBJ2-7; TRBD2 might be the D (6 bases). The length of the CDR3 is 12 residues. V dropped 3 bases and J dropped 9 bases, with 12 bases sitting between them. CDR1 and CDR2 from the germline V gene are SGHNT and YENEEA. The CDR3 protein is CASSFTGGVQYF. The DNA for the CDR3 is TGTGCCAGCAGCTTCACCGGAGGGGTGCAGTACTTC.

The genes are TRBV7-9 and TRBJ1-2; TRBD1 matches 10 bases. This CDR3 region has 17 residues. CDR1 and CDR2 from the germline V gene are SEHNR and FQNEAQ (reference sequence). Losses at the gene ends were 3 bases for V and 4 bases for J; bases not matched to a gene: 11. CDR3 region: CASSLGTGEFVGYGYTF. In nucleotides, the CDR3 is TGTGCCAGCAGCTTGGGGACAGGGGAATTCGTCGGCTATGGCTACACCTTC.

This clone has a handful of counts. The genes are TRBV6-5 and TRBJ1-6, with TRBD1 matching over 8 bases. V dropped 6 bases and J dropped 9; count of bases not matched to a gene: 7. The CDR3 spans 14 residues. CDR1 is MNHEY, CDR2 SVGAGI, per germline. CDR3 coding DNA: TGTGCCAGCAGCCGAGACAGGGGATCTTCACCCCTCCACTTT. Its translation is CASSRDRGSSPLHF.

Turning to this clone: Other DNA sequences from this sample encode an identical CDR3 as well. The J gene is TRBJ1-5, the V gene TRBV5-4; D is unresolved. This CDR3 spans 15 amino acids. Germline values: CDR1 SGHNT, CDR2 YYREEE (reference sequence). Trimming shortened V by 0 bases and J by 0 bases, and 7 bases separated the two germline ends. The CDR3 spells CASSLGPNSNQPQHF. The CDR3 DNA follows: TGTGCCAGCAGCTTGGGTCCTAATAGCAATCAGCCCCAGCATTTT. The whole variable domain, filled in from reference TRBV5-4 and TRBJ1-5, reads ETGVTQSPTHLIKTRGQQVTLRCSSQSGHNTVSWYQQALGQGPQFIFQYYREEENGRGNFPPRFSGLQFPNYSSELNVNALELDDSALYLCASSLGPNSNQPQHFGDGTRLSIL.

J is TRBJ1-4 and V is TRBV4-2; D gene uncertain. The CDR3 has 15 amino acids. Between the trimmed V and J ends, which lost 1 base and 0 bases, there was a span of 6 bases. Per the germline V gene, CDR1 is LGHNA and CDR2 is YNFKEQ. The CDR3 loop reads CASSQVSATNEKLFF. The CDR3 DNA sequence: TGTGCCAGCAGCCAAGTTAGTGCAACTAATGAAAAACTGTTTTTT.

The rearrangement joins TRBV7-9 to TRBJ2-5, with D maybe TRBD1 (7 bases). Judging by the DNA end, TRBJ2-7 fits better; the J call may be wrong. Germline assignment: CDR1 SEHNR and CDR2 FQNEAQ (reference sequence). The length of the CDR3 is 13 residues. CDR3 nucleotides: TGTGCCAGCAGCCGCGGGACAGTTTACGAGCAGTACTTC. Its translation: CASSRGTVYEQYF.

This clone was counted a few times. CDR3 in DNA: TGTGCCACCGCGATTCTCGACACTGAAGCTTTCTTT. Protein sequence: CATAILDTEAFF. The rearrangement links TRBV21-1 to TRBJ1-1. TRBV21-1 counts as a pseudogene. The CDR3 consists of 12 residues.

The J gene is TRBJ2-3, the V gene TRBV7-2; unclear D gene. From germline, CDR1 is SGHTA and CDR2 FQGNSA. Between the trimmed V and J ends, which lost 4 bases and 4 bases, there was a span of 12 bases. There are 14 residues in the CDR3. The CDR3, as DNA: TGTGCCAGCAGCTCCCGTTTTCTAGCAGATACGCAGTATTTT. It yields the protein CASSSRFLADTQYF.

This clone was seen a few times. The chain recombines TRBV27 with TRBJ2-3, with 11 bases lining up with TRBD1. Germline trimming cut 1 base from V and 6 bases from J; bases unmatched to any gene: 9. The CDR3 runs to 17 residues. Germline V lookup: CDR1 MNHEY, CDR2 SMNVEV (reference sequence). The CDR3 spells CASSLWLGTGGADTQYF. The CDR3 region has the DNA TGTGCCAGCAGTTTATGGCTTGGGACAGGGGGGGCGGATACGCAGTATTTT.

The CDR3 loop reads CASTIGQSLEAFF. The CDR3, as DNA: TGTGCCAGCACAATAGGACAGAGTCTTGAAGCTTTCTTT. The chain uses TRBV28 and TRBJ1-1; TRBD1 is a possible D gene (6 bases). Trimming removed 7 bases at V and 7 bases at J, with 16 bases between. The CDR3 contains 13 residues. The germline CDR1 and CDR2 sequences are MDHEN and SYDVKM.

This clone was seen a few times. This chain uses TRBV4-1 with TRBJ2-3, with D perhaps TRBD1 or TRBD2 (5 bases each). The V end lost 0 bases, the J end lost 7 bases, and 14 bases lay between the germline ends. Germline lookup yields CDR1 MGHRA and CDR2 YSYEKL. The CDR3 has 15 amino acids. The CDR3: CASSQDLYGDHTQYF. The CDR3 DNA sequence: TGCGCCAGCAGCCAAGATCTTTATGGGGACCATACGCAGTATTTT.

The V gene is TRBV29-1, the J gene TRBJ2-5; D is possibly TRBD2 (6 bases). The CDR3 has 12 amino acids. The V end was cut by 3 bases, the J end by 5 bases, with 10 bases between. Germline CDR1 and CDR2: SQVTM and ANQGSEA. The chain's CDR3 is CSVDDRGETQYF. DNA for the CDR3: TGCAGCGTTGATGACCGGGGGGAGACCCAGTACTTC. Together with reference TRBV29-1 and TRBJ2-5, the CDR3 gives the full variable domain: SAVISQKPSRDICQRGTSLTIQCQVDSQVTMMFWYRQQPGQSLTLIATANQGSEATYESGFVIDKFPISRPNLTFSTLTVSNMSPEDSSIYLCSVDDRGETQYFGPGTRLLVL.

V is TRBV5-4 and J is TRBJ2-5; possibly TRBD2 for D (7 bases). The V gene's germline CDR1 is SGHNT and CDR2 YYREEE (reference sequence). The CDR3 spans 15 residues. V shed 2 bases and J shed 2 bases, with 13 bases lying between them. CDR3 sequence reads: CASSLGGVTQETQYF. The DNA for the CDR3 is TGTGCCAGCAGCTTAGGGGGGGTTACACAAGAGACCCAGTACTTC.